This T cell receptor (beta chain) appears in the sequencing data of a study of blood T cell repertoires in COVID-19. Some clones are missing from TCRdb's copy, which holds only in-frame ones; the method was immunoSEQ multiplex PCR. The data hold 250,000 to 350,000 clones, with 87% observed a single time. This CDR3 is built from 15 residues. After removal of 6 bases from V and 4 bases from J, the junction contained 7 bases not matched to a gene. Germline V gives CDR1 SGHRS, CDR2 YFSETQ. The specimen was PBMCs or T cells enriched from blood (not recorded which). The rearrangement uses TRBV5-1 and TRBJ2-2; TRBD1 agrees at 9 bases. This TCR was recovered from a woman in her late teens or twenties who had recovered from COVID-19. The chain's CDR3 is CASNSGQGSTGELFF. CDR3 bases: TGCGCCAGCAACAGTGGACAGGGGAGCACCGGGGAGCTGTTTTTT.